The clone carrying this T cell receptor (beta chain) was counted once. The sample originates from a study of cytomegalovirus exposure and HLA in healthy donors. CDR1 and CDR2 (germline): SGHVS, FQNEAQ. The CDR3 has 15 residues. The junction had 1 base not matched to a gene; V was cut back by 1 base and J by 6 bases. The PCR ran on 60 Vbeta and 13 Jbeta primers. The data were produced by immunoSEQ multiplex PCR, yet TCRdb's version contains in-frame clones alone and is incomplete. The sample includes about 170,000 clones, 73% seen only once; the top ten take approximately 5.1%. The receptor was derived from a woman aged 18-29 years in good health and CMV-seropositive. The sample taken for sequencing was PBMCs. This chain uses TRBV7-8 with TRBJ1-5, with 12 bases fitting TRBD1. CDR3 sequence (DNA): TGTGCCAGCAGCTTAGGGGACAGGGGGCTTCAGCCCCAGCATTTT. This codes for CASSLGDRGLQPQHF.